These 12 T cell receptor beta chains were sequenced from one sample in a study of blood T cell repertoires in COVID-19. Libraries were prepared by immunoSEQ multiplex PCR; TCRdb keeps only in-frame clonotypes and omits some of them. The sample shows approximately 70,000 clones, 75% to 95% of them seen only once. The material sequenced was peripheral blood. These receptors all stem from a woman between 18 and 30 years old with acute or convalescent COVID-19.

The V gene is TRBV18, the J gene TRBJ2-1, with a weak D call TRBD2 (5 bases). V lost 3 bases and J lost 2, with 14 bases in between. The V gene's germline CDR1 is KGHSH and CDR2 LQKENI. The CDR3 runs 16 residues. The CDR3 coding sequence is TGTGCCAGCTCACCCTCGGGGAGAAAACCCTACAATGAGCAGTTCTTC. Translation: CASSPSGRKPYNEQFF. Full variable domain (remainder filled in from reference TRBV18 and TRBJ2-1): NAGVMQNPRHLVRRRGQEARLRCSPMKGHSHVYWYRQLPEEGLKFMVYLQKENIIDESGMPKERFSAEFPKEGPSILRIQQVVRGDSAAYFCASSPSGRKPYNEQFFGPGTRLTVL.

The gene calls are TRBV27 and TRBJ1-6, with TRBD1 matching 9 bases. J was trimmed by 8 bases and V by 5 bases; bases with no gene match: 7. The length of the CDR3 is 15 residues. Germline-derived CDR1 and CDR2 are MNHEY and SMNVEV (reference sequence). The CDR3 DNA reads as TGTGCCAGCAGTACAAACAGGGGGCCGGATTCACCCCTCCACTTT. This gives the protein CASSTNRGPDSPLHF.

The chain joins TRBV7-9 to TRBJ2-2; D is unresolved. Trimming stripped 5 bases from V and 4 bases from J, with 11 bases between. The CDR3 covers 14 residues. Germline CDR1 reads SEHNR; CDR2 reads FQNEAQ (reference sequence). This CDR3 reads CASSASAPTGELFF. The CDR3 DNA is TGTGCCAGCAGCGCAAGCGCTCCCACCGGGGAGCTGTTTTTT.

The chain is built from TRBV6-2 or TRBV6-3 and TRBJ1-1, with 7 bases fitting TRBD1. The germline CDR1 and CDR2 sequences are MNHEY and SVGEGT. V lost 3 bases to trimming and J lost 5 bases; unmatched junction nucleotides: 9. The CDR3 is 15 amino acids. CDR3 residues: CASSYRGAGGTEAFF. The CDR3 DNA reads TGTGCCAGCAGTTATAGGGGGGCAGGGGGAACTGAAGCTTTCTTT.

This rearrangement joins TRBV29-1 to TRBJ1-1; TRBD1 is a possible D gene (6 bases). Trimming removed 2 bases at V and 4 bases at J, with 8 bases between. This CDR3 is 12 amino acids long. CDR1 and CDR2 (germline): SQVTM, ANQGSEA. The CDR3 region is CSVENRVTEAFF. The CDR3 coding sequence is TGCAGCGTTGAAAACAGGGTCACTGAAGCTTTCTTT.

The chain has TRBV6-6 and TRBJ1-3, with D maybe TRBD1 (5 bases). The CDR3 length is 16 residues. The ends were cut back, 2 bases at V and 3 bases at J, with 14 bases in the middle. In germline, CDR1 is MNHNY, CDR2 SVGAGI (reference sequence). CDR3 sequence reads: CASSYGWGTDGNTIYF. The CDR3 DNA reads TGTGCCAGCAGTTACGGTTGGGGCACCGATGGAAACACCATATATTTT.

This chain links TRBV28 with TRBJ1-3; TRBD1 matches at 7 bases. V dropped 4 bases and J dropped 1; count of bases not matched to a gene: 7. Germline CDR1 and CDR2: MDHEN and SYDVKM. The length of the CDR3 is 16 residues. CDR3 protein: CASSSPTGLSGNTIYF. The CDR3 DNA reads as TGTGCCAGCAGTTCCCCGACAGGGTTGTCTGGAAACACCATATATTTT.

This chain joins TRBV2 and TRBJ2-3; TRBD2 matches 10 bases. CDR1 is SNHLY, CDR2 FYNNEI, per germline. V lost 9 bases, J lost 0 bases, and 6 bases stayed unmatched. The CDR3 has 15 amino acids. The CDR3 loop reads CASSGGRLSTDTQYF. DNA of the CDR3: TGTGCCAGTAGCGGGGGGAGACTTAGCACAGATACGCAGTATTTT.

A single count supports this clone. V is TRBV19 and J is TRBJ1-1; D call uncertain. The CDR3 spans 14 residues. Germline lookup yields CDR1 LNHDA and CDR2 SQIVND (reference sequence). V was pared by 0 bases and J by 1 base, with 6 bases between. CDR3: CASSIDSRNTEAFF. CDR3 bases: TGTGCCAGTAGTATAGATAGCAGGAACACTGAAGCTTTCTTT.

The V call is TRBV19, the J call TRBJ1-5, with 11 bases fitting TRBD1. With V trimmed by 4 bases and J by 5 bases, 10 bases remained unmatched. Per the germline V gene, CDR1 is LNHDA and CDR2 is SQIVND (reference sequence). This CDR3 has 17 amino acids. CDR3 nucleotide sequence: TGTGCCAGTAGTAGAGAAAGTCCGGGACAGGGGGATCAGCCCCAGCATTTT. It codes for CASSRESPGQGDQPQHF.

The V and J genes are TRBV6-5 and TRBJ2-3; 7 positions agree with TRBD2. V shed 6 bases, J shed 9 bases, and the junction held 15 bases outside the gene matches. The CDR3 spans 15 residues. Germline V gene lookup returns CDR1 MNHEY and CDR2 SVGAGI. The CDR3 nucleotides read TGTGCCAGCAGCCAGGGAGGGAGCGGATCAAGGACGCAGTATTTT. It specifies CASSQGGSGSRTQYF.

The genes are TRBV4-1 and TRBJ2-5; tentatively, D is TRBD2 (5 bases). The ends were cut back, 7 bases at V and 4 bases at J, with 16 bases in the middle. This CDR3 region has 14 residues. Germline loops: CDR1 MGHRA, CDR2 YSYEKL. The CDR3 sequence: CASTEGGRRETQYF. CDR3 sequence (DNA): TGCGCCAGCACTGAAGGCGGGCGGCGAGAGACCCAGTACTTC.